The following is a TCR beta chain sequence with its context. The treatment: 15 to 20 received Ad26.COV2.S at low or high dose, single or two shots; several received placebo; per-sample allocation not given. Each sample was drawn 63 days after the first injection (of vaccine or placebo). The sample belongs to a study of Ad26.COV2.S vaccination and SARS-CoV-2 variants. The V and J ends lost 5 bases and 4 bases, in that order; junction bases with no gene match: 8. This CDR3 spans 15 amino acids. The germline V gene encodes CDR1 MDHEN and CDR2 SYDVKM. Sequencing was performed with immunoSEQ multiplex PCR; in TCRdb, only in-frame clones are kept and a portion is missing. In the table there are some 460,000 clones, around 89% of which are singletons.

The clonotype comes from a person aged 18 to 65 who received the Ad26.COV2.S COVID-19 vaccine or a placebo. The source material was peripheral blood, sampled in a trial of Ad26.COV2.S vaccine versus placebo. The gene calls are TRBV28 and TRBJ2-5; the match to TRBD2 covers 9 bases. The CDR3 spells CASSMGLAIGETQYF. The DNA of the CDR3 is TGTGCCAGCAGTATGGGACTAGCTATCGGAGAGACCCAGTACTTC.